The rows below give T cell receptor beta chains drawn from one sample of a study of technical replicates of blood from several donors. Method: immunoSEQ multiplex PCR; TCRdb's copy keeps in-frame clones and lacks some. There are 75,000 to 95,000 clones in the sample; 95% occur only once, and approximately 0.25% lies in the top ten. The sample consisted of T cells isolated from PBMCs. These receptors came from a human donor in good health. Each CDR3 is given with its conserved first and last residue. Fields, in order: D gene, clone size, V gene, J gene, CDR3 DNA, CDR3 protein. A D gene is named only where the DNA matches it firmly. Clone size is stated in some rows and not others, as once, few, many or a class when expanded.

>TRBD1|-|TRBV28|TRBJ2-7
TGTGCCAGCGGCCCGGGACAGGGGATTTACGAGCAGTACTTC
CASGPGQGIYEQYF
>-|-|TRBV4-1|TRBJ2-1
TGCGCCAGCAGCCAAGATTTAGGCAGGGACAAGGACCGCTGCTTCTTC
CASSQDLGRDKDRCFF
>TRBD1|-|TRBV29-1|TRBJ1-2
TGCAGCGCCCGGCCGTGGGGACAGGGGGCATCTGGCTACACCTTC
CSARPWGQGASGYTF
>-|-|TRBV6-1|TRBJ2-7
TGTGCCAGCAGTGAAGCTTTAGGTCGGGAATACGAGCAGTACTTC
CASSEALGREYEQYF
>-|-|TRBV4-2|TRBJ1-2
TGTGCCAGCAGCCAAGAACCCACAGCCCATTATGGCTACACCTTC
CASSQEPTAHYGYTF
>-|-|TRBV19|TRBJ2-1
TGTGCCAGTAGTATTGGTGGAGGGGAGCAGTTCTTC
CASSIGGGEQFF
>-|-|TRBV2|TRBJ2-1
TGTGCCAGCAGACGACAGGTGGCGGATGAGCAGTTCTTC
CASRRQVADEQFF
>-|-|TRBV13|TRBJ2-1
TGTGCCAGCAGCGATTACTCTCGGGGTGGGCAGCTTAGTCACCAATTCGGGGAGCAGTTCTTC
CASSDYSRGGQLSHQFGEQFF
>TRBD2|once|TRBV10-1|TRBJ2-3
TGCGCCAGCCAAATGCGGGGGAGCACAGATACGCAGTATTTT
CASQMRGSTDTQYF
>-|once|TRBV6-5|TRBJ2-3
TGTGCCAGCAGTTACTTAGGGGGTAGTGGCACAGATACGCAGTATTTT
CASSYLGGSGTDTQYF